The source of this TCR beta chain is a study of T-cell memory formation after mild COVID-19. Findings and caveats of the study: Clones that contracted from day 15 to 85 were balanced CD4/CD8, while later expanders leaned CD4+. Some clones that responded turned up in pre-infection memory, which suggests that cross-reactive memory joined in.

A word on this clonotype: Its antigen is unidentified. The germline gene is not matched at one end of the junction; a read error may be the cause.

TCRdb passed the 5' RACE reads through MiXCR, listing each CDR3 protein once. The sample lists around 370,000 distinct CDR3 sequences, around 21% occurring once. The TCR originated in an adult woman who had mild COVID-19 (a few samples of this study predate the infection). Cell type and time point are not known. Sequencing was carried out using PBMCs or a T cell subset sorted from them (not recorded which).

The CDR3: CASSDYLAPSRANVLTF. Written as DNA, the CDR3 is TGTGCCAGCAGTGACTACCTAGCTCCCTCTAGGGCCAACGTCCTGACTTTC. This chain uses TRBV6-4 with TRBJ2-6, with D perhaps matching TRBD2 (5 bases). This CDR3 has 17 residues. Looked up from germline, CDR1 is MRHNA and CDR2 is SNTAGT.